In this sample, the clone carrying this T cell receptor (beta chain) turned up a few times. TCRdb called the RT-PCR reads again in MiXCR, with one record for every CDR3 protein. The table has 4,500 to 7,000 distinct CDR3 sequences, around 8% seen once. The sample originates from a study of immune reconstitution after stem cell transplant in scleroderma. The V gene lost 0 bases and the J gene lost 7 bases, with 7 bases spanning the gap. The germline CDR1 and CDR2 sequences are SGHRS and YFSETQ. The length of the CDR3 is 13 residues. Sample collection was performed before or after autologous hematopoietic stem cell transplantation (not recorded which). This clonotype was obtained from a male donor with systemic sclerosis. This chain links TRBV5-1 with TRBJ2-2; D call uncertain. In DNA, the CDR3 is TGCGCCAGCAGCTTGGACCTAGTCGGGGAGCTGTTTTTT. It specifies CASSLDLVGELFF.